Detailed here is one T cell receptor beta chain. The antigen remains undetermined. This entry comes from a study of cytomegalovirus exposure and HLA in healthy donors. Per germline, CDR1 SEHNR and CDR2 FQNEAQ (reference sequence). The CDR3 is made up of 15 amino acids. V lost 8 bases to trimming and J lost 9 bases; unmatched junction nucleotides: 12. Study-level results: Later work showed greater clonal expansion in HLA-associated TCR beta chains than in equally common others. TCR beta V- and J-gene trimming, according to a later analysis, was linked to a missense DCLRE1C variant. Later work found that TCR association rates differed between HLA loci; DRB1 had the most and HLA-C the fewest.

The primer mix had 60 Vbeta and 13 Jbeta primers. The table came from immunoSEQ multiplex PCR; TCRdb's copy has only in-frame clones and leaves some out. The data show 97,000 or so clones, over 60% seen once. The sequence was collected from a male donor in good health and CMV-seropositive. This chain joins TRBV7-9 and TRBJ2-1, with 11 bases that match TRBD2. Sample: PBMCs. The CDR3 loop reads CASLGGLAVYIEQFF. For the CDR3, the DNA is TGTGCCAGCCTGGGGGGACTAGCGGTATATATTGAGCAGTTCTTC.